The clone carrying this T cell receptor (beta chain) was counted once. The data are from a study of blood T cell repertoires in COVID-19. Turning to the study itself: Both acute and convalescent COVID-19 samples were obtained from the United States, Italy and Spain. T cells, B-cell-depleted T cells, or PBMCs provided the cDNA or gDNA that served as material.

Produced via immunoSEQ multiplex PCR; TCRdb's table is partial and in-frame only. The table includes about 380,000 clones, around 90% detected once. Residents of approximately 25 US areas, aged roughly 18 to 90 years, made up the participants. Clinical history reported by participants formed the basis on which cohorts were assigned. V dropped 4 bases and J dropped 1 base, with 11 bases sitting between them. The CDR3 spans 14 residues. CDR1 and CDR2 (germline): SGHRS, YFSETQ. This sequence joins TRBV5-1 and TRBJ2-5; D remains unclear. This TCR came from a young woman who had recovered from COVID-19. Sequenced sample: PBMCs or T cells enriched from blood (not recorded which). The CDR3 DNA is TGCGCCAGCAGCCCCTACTCCACCCAAGAGACCCAGTACTTC. This codes for CASSPYSTQETQYF.